Detailed here is one T cell receptor beta chain. Its target antigen remains unknown. No quality values exist for individual bases; no much larger clone is one base distant. TCRbeta CDR3 regions were amplified from genomic DNA by means of the immunoSEQ Assay, a bias-controlled multiplex PCR. Concerning the study's data processing: The number of nucleated cells in each sample was estimated by amplification of reference gene primers within the assay. To quantify the absolute abundance of each unique TCRbeta CDR3 rearrangement, sequence reads were collapsed and filtered. For each sample, productive Simpson clonality was calculated as the square root of Simpson's diversity index over productive rearrangements. TCRdb took over this immuneACCESS table, retaining in-frame rearrangements with V and J assigned. Such tables are incomplete; in checked studies, under half of the missing clones stem from an unresolved V gene, and the remainder is unexplained. V and J calls plus clone size are reproduced from that table; the DNA served to infer D and trimming. This sample comprises more than 95,000 clones, about 88% of them detected only once. The ten largest clonotypes hold more than 4.5% of the sample.

The sample is drawn from a study of blood T cell repertoires in COVID-19 (dated by TCRdb to the early 2020s). In terms of the full investigation: Collaborator samples came from the United States, Italy and Spain and covered acute and convalescent phases of COVID-19. The sample metadata nearly always contained a de-identified subject ID, COVID-19 status, age in years and sex. Deeply sampled blood TCRbeta repertoires from subjects exposed to, actively infected with, or recovered from COVID-19 were included in the dataset. Samples were obtained from the ongoing ImmuneRACE study (first 160 participants) and from about 1,300 subjects provided by 6 global collaborators. The material from the prospective study consisted of cDNA or gDNA derived from T cells, B-cell-depleted T cells, or PBMCs. A freely available public database, intended as a resource for researchers studying the immune response to SARS-CoV-2, is where the repertoires were released. HLA class I and class II types, where available, came from metadata supplied by the sample provider rather than from assay-based typing.

From cysteine to phenylalanine, the CDR3 is 16 amino acids long. Of all the DNA, just the CDR3 is kept, 48 bases in frame from base 1. A distance of 16 bases separates the germline ends of V and J, which lose 3 bases and 2 bases respectively. Looking up the germline V gene (reference sequence) yields CDR1 LNHDA and CDR2 SQIVND. Study-wide conclusions, independent of this receptor: How much clinical and demographic metadata was included differed by source and by participant, and the metadata was provided uncurated.

Each collaborating institution followed its own protocols to collect whole blood in K2EDTA tubes. Collaborator samples were shipped for TCRbeta analysis as frozen whole blood, isolated PBMCs, or DNA extracted from either sample type. This TCR came from a human donor in a cohort sampled during active COVID-19. What was sequenced was peripheral blood. The V and J segments used are TRBV19 and TRBJ1-1; matching of 6 bases hints at TRBD1 as the D gene. The bases read TGTGCCAGTAGTATTTTAGGGAGACAGGTAAACACTGAAGCTTTCTTT. It is translated as CASSILGRQVNTEAFF.